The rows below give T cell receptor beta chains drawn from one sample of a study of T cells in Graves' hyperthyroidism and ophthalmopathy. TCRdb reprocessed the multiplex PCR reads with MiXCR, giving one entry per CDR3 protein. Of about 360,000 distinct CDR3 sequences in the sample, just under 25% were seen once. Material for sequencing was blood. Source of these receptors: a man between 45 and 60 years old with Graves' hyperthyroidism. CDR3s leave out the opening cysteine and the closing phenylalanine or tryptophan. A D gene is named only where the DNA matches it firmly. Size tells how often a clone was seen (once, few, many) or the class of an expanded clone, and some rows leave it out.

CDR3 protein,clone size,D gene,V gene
ASSPPLAGEITDTQY,NA,TRBD2,TRBV4-1
SASNQDANSPLH,NA,NA,TRBV20-1
ASSLEGTEYNEQF,NA,TRBD1,TRBV7-6
ASANRVGDTQY,few,NA,TRBV7-9
ASSLYSGRLTEAF,NA,NA,TRBV28
ASSLEGTGETQY,once,TRBD1,TRBV7-7
ASSLPPYEQF,NA,NA,TRBV7-3
ASSREYAYNEQF,NA,NA,TRBV11-3
ASSLVAGGPNEQF,few,TRBD2,TRBV5-1
ASSPDGLAGSYEQY,many,TRBD2,TRBV7-6
ASSIQGYTEAF,many,NA,TRBV12-3/TRBV12-4
ASTLLEGAEAF,few,NA,TRBV12-3/TRBV12-4
ASSGGRATGELF,NA,TRBD2,TRBV9
ASSVAPAGWETQY,NA,NA,TRBV9
ASSFQGPGLAGGTGELF,NA,TRBD2,TRBV5-5
ASSLASGIYNEQF,few,TRBD2,TRBV7-2
ATSDYQGSDNEQF,NA,NA,TRBV24-1
ASSEGTGLYNEQF,many,TRBD1,TRBV2
ASSLTPRTGVTSGANVLT,few,TRBD1,TRBV28
ASSPGQGLYYGYT,NA,TRBD1,TRBV18
ASSRLRRNNSPLH,NA,NA,TRBV6-1
ASSFREGAKGETQY,NA,NA,TRBV12-3/TRBV12-4
ASSGQGLGSEQY,few,TRBD1,TRBV9
ASSQEGDRAAF,once,TRBD1,TRBV3-1
ASSRTGTSSAEQY,NA,NA,TRBV5-1
ASSRNPRGSSGANVPT,NA,NA,TRBV27
ASSPSTSFETQY,many,NA,TRBV7-2
ASSLFGGEQY,NA,NA,TRBV28
ASSELAGLTDTQY,few,TRBD2,TRBV5-1
ASSREAGQPLTDTQY,NA,NA,TRBV4-2
ASSPGLAGGPSDEQF,NA,TRBD2,TRBV5-1
ASSSRDSTGVERF,NA,NA,TRBV27
SARGYQETQY,few,NA,TRBV20-1
ATSDQDYYNEQF,NA,NA,TRBV24-1
ASSTGDGYT,few,TRBD1,TRBV3-1
ASSTTGLNTEAF,many,NA,TRBV28
ASSPGIWETQY,NA,NA,TRBV18
SARVNRGQGEQF,NA,TRBD1,TRBV20-1
ASPGSYSGNTIY,NA,NA,TRBV12-3/TRBV12-4
ASSLAGQGASSPLH,NA,TRBD1,TRBV7-6
ASSAYRGVEQY,many,NA,TRBV7-6
SVETGGASYGYT,NA,TRBD1,TRBV29-1
ASGLVTRTGFSYEQY,few,TRBD1,TRBV12-5
ASSPQFGDRIYEQY,few,TRBD1,TRBV7-9
ASSFGGAAYEQY,many,NA,TRBV11-2
ASSLRWDGTDTQY,NA,NA,TRBV5-4
ASSKLAGGSTDTQY,NA,TRBD2,TRBV5-1
SVDYGNTEAF,few,NA,TRBV29-1
ASSLTGAGKGTQY,NA,NA,TRBV11-2
AGSPIRAADTQY,NA,NA,TRBV27
ASITGVGYEQY,NA,NA,TRBV6-1
ASSFFTSGNEQY,few,TRBD2,TRBV12-3/TRBV12-4
SVTGQGVVDTQY,many,TRBD1,TRBV29-1